The TCR beta chain described here comes from a study of T cells in Graves' hyperthyroidism and ophthalmopathy. CDR1 and CDR2 (germline): LNHNV, YYDKDF (reference sequence). There are 15 residues in the CDR3. V was pared by 0 bases and J by 6 bases, with 14 bases between. General study results and limits: Researchers found most expanded thyroid clonotypes above 0.001 in blood as well.

Many counts were recorded for this clonotype. Its specificity is unknown. Diagnoses rested on clinical symptoms, serum thyroxine and TRAb, thyroid ultrasound and orbital computed tomography. TCR beta CDR3 regions were amplified from RNA transcripts. HTBI primers drove first-round RT-PCR of the TCR CDR3. MiXCR, run by TCRdb on the multiplex PCR reads, gives a single entry per CDR3 protein. The sample holds about 360,000 distinct CDR3 sequences, roughly 12% seen once. The clonotype originates from a man aged 30 to 45 with Graves' hyperthyroidism that later progressed to Graves' ophthalmopathy. This rearrangement joins TRBV15 to TRBJ1-2; D unclear. The specimen was blood. CDR3 DNA: TGTGCCACCAGCAGAGATATGGGAGGATTTCATGGCTACACCTTC. Translating it yields CATSRDMGGFHGYTF.